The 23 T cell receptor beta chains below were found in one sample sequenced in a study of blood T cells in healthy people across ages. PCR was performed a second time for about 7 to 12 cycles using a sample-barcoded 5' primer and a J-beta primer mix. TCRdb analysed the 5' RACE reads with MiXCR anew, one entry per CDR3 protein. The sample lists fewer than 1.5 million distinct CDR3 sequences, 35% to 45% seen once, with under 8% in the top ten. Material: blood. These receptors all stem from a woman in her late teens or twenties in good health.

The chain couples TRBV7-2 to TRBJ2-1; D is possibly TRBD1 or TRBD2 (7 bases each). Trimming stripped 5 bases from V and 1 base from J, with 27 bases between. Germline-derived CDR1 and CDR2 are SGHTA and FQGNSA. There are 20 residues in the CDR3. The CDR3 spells CASSLPRQGGYQVSYNEQFF. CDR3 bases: TGTGCCAGCAGCCTACCCCGTCAGGGGGGGTATCAAGTGTCCTACAATGAGCAGTTCTTC. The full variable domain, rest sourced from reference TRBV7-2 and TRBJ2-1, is GAGVSQSPSNKVTEKGKDVELRCDPISGHTALYWYRQSLGQGLEFLIYFQGNSAPDKSGLPSDRFSAERTGGSVSTLTIQRTQQEDSAVYLCASSLPRQGGYQVSYNEQFFGPGTRLTVL.

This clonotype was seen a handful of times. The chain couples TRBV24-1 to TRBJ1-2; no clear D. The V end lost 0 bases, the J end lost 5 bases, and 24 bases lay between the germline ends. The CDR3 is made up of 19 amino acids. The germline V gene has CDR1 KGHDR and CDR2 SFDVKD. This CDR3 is CATSDLDPDPRPPWYGYTF. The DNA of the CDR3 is TGTGCCACCAGTGATTTGGACCCTGATCCCCGCCCACCCTGGTATGGCTACACCTTC.

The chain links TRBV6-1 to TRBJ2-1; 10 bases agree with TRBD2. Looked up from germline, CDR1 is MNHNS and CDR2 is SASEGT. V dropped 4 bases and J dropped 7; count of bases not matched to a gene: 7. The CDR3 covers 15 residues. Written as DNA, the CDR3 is TGTGCCAGCAGTGTGAGCCTAGCGGGGGTTAATGAGCAGTTCTTC. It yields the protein CASSVSLAGVNEQFF.

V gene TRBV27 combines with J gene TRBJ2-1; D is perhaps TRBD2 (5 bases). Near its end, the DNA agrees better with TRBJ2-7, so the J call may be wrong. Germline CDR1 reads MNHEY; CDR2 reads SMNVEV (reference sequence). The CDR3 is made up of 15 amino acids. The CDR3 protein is CASSPSGGRNNEQYF. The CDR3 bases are TGTGCCAGCAGTCCTTCGGGCGGGCGAAACAATGAGCAGTACTTC.

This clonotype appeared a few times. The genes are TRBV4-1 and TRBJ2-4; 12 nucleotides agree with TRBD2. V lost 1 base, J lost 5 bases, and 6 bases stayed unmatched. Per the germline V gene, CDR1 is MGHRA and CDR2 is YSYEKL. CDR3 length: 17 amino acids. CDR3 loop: CASSQGLAGGVENIQYF. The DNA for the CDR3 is TGCGCCAGCAGCCAAGGTCTAGCGGGAGGGGTGGAAAACATTCAGTACTTC.

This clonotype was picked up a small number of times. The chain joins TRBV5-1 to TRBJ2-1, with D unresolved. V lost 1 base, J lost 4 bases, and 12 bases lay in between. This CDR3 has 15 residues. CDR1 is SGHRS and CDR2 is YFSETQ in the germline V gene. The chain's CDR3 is CASSLTQKPYNEQFF. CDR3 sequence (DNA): TGCGCCAGCAGCTTGACACAAAAACCTTACAATGAGCAGTTCTTC.

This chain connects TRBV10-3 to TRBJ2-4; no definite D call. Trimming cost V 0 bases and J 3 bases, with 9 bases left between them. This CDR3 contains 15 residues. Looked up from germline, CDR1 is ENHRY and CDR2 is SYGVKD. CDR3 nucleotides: TGTGCCATCAGTGAGTCGGACGGCGGCAAAAACATTCAGTACTTC. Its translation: CAISESDGGKNIQYF.

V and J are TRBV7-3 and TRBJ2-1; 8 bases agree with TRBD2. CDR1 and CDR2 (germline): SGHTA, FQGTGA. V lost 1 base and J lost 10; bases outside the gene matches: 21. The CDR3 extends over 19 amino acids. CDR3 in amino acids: CASSLRTPAGGFGSVEQFF. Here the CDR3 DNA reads TGTGCCAGCAGCTTAAGGACCCCTGCGGGGGGATTTGGGTCGGTGGAGCAGTTCTTC.

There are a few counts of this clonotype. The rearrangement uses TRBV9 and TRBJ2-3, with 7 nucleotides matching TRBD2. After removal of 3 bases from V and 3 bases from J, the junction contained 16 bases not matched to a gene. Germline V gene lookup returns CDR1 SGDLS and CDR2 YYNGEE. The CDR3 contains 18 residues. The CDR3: CASSDGLLSGGGTDTQYF. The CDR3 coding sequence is TGTGCCAGCAGCGACGGGCTCCTCTCTGGCGGGGGTACAGATACGCAGTATTTT.

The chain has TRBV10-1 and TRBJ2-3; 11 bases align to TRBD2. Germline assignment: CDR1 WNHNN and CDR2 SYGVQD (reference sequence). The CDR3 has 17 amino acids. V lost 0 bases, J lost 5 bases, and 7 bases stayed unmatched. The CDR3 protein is CASSESGSGRVEDTQYF. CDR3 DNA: TGCGCCAGCAGTGAGTCGGGTAGCGGGAGGGTTGAAGATACGCAGTATTTT.

The CDR3 bases are TGTGCCAGCAGCCGTCCAGACAGGGTCGGAAGTAATGGCTACACCTTC. Its protein is CASSRPDRVGSNGYTF. J is TRBJ1-2 and V is TRBV7-3; 7 positions match TRBD1. J was trimmed by 6 bases and V by 5 bases; bases with no gene match: 15. The CDR3 loop spans 16 amino acids. Germline V gene lookup returns CDR1 SGHTA and CDR2 FQGTGA.

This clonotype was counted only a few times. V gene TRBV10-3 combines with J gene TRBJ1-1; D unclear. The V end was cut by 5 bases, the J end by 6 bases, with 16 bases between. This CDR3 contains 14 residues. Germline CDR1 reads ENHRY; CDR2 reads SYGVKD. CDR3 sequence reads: CAISSNSDTPEAFF. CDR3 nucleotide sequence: TGTGCCATCAGTTCAAATTCCGATACCCCTGAAGCTTTCTTT.

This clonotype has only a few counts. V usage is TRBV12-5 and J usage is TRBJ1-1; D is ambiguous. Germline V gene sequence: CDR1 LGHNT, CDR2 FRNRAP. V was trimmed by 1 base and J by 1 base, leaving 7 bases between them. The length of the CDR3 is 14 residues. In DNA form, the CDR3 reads TGTGCTAGTGGTTTGGGGCAGCGGAACACTGAAGCTTTCTTT. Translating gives CASGLGQRNTEAFF. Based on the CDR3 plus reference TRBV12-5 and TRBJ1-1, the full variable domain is DARVTQTPRHKVTEMGQEVTMRCQPILGHNTVFWYRQTMMQGLELLAYFRNRAPLDDSGMPKDRFSAEMPDATLATLKIQPSEPRDSAVYFCASGLGQRNTEAFFGQGTRLTVV.

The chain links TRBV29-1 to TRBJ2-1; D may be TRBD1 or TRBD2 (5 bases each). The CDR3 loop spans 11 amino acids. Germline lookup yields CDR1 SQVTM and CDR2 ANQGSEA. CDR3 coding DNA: TGCTGCGGTCTCGGGGCTAATGAGCAGTTCTTC. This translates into CCGLGANEQFF.

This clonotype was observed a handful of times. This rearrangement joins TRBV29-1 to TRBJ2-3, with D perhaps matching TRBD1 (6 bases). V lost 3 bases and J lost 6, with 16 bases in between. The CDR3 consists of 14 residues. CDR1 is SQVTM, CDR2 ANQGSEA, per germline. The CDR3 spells CSVDIGGSPDTQYF. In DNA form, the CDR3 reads TGCAGCGTTGATATTGGGGGCTCACCCGATACGCAGTATTTT.

The CDR3 is CAISEGGGPYEQYF. In DNA form, the CDR3 reads TGTGCCATCAGTGAAGGGGGGGGCCCCTACGAGCAGTACTTC. The chain is built from TRBV10-3 and TRBJ2-7; maybe TRBD2 (7 bases). The CDR3 has 14 amino acids. V was cut by 3 bases and J by 2 bases, with 11 bases left in between. Germline V lookup: CDR1 ENHRY, CDR2 SYGVKD.

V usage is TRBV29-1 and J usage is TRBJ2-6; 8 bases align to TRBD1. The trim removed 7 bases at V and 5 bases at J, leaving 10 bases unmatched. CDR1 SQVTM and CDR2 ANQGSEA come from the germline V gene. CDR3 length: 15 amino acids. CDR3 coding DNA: TGCAGCGCGCTTCTGCAGGGGGCTAGGGCCAACGTCCTGACTTTC. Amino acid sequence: CSALLQGARANVLTF.

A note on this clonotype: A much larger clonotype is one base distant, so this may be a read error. The CDR3, as DNA: TGTGCCAGCAGTGAATGGAGCGGGGGGAGAGAAGAGACCCAGTACTTC. Its translation: CASSEWSGGREETQYF. J is TRBJ2-5 and V is TRBV6-1; 9 bases align to TRBD2. V dropped 2 bases and J dropped 3; count of bases not matched to a gene: 7. The CDR3 loop spans 16 amino acids. The V gene's germline CDR1 is MNHNS and CDR2 SASEGT.

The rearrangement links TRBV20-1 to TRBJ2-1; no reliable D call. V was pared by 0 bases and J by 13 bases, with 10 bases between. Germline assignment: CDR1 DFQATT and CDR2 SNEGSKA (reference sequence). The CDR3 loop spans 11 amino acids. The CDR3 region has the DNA TGCAGTGCTAGAGAACTGGAGACCCAGTTCTTC. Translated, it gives CSARELETQFF.

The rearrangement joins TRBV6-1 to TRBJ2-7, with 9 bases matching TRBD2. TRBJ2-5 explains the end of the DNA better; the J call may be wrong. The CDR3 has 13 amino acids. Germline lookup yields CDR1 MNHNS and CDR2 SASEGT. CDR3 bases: TGTGCCAGCAGTGAAGCAGCGGGAGGGACCCAGTACTTC. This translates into CASSEAAGGTQYF.

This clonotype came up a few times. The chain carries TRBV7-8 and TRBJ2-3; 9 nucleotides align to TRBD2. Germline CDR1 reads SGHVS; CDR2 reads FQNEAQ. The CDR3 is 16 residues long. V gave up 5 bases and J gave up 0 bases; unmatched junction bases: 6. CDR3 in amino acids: CASSPKRGASTDTQYF. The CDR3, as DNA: TGTGCCAGCAGCCCGAAGCGGGGGGCTAGCACAGATACGCAGTATTTT.

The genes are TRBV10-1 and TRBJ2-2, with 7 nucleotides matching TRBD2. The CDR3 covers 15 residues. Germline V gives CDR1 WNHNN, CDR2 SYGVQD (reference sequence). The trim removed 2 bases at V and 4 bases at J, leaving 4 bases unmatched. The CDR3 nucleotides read TGCGCCAGCAGTGAGGCGGGGGACCTCACCGGGGAGCTGTTTTTT. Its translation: CASSEAGDLTGELFF.

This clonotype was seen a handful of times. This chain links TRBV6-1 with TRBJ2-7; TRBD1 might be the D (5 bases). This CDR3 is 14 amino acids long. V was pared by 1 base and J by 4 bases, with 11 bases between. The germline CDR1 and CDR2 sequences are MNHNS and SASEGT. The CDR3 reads CASSEEGSWYEQYF. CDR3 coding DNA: TGTGCCAGCAGTGAAGAGGGGTCTTGGTACGAGCAGTACTTC.